Reported below is one TCR beta chain. Clones were read by immunoSEQ multiplex PCR, and TCRdb kept only the in-frame ones, dropping some. The data hold hundreds of thousands of clones, with approximately 87% observed a single time. This CDR3 has 15 residues. The V gene's germline CDR1 is SGHRS and CDR2 YFSETQ. V gave up 5 bases and J gave up 3 bases; unmatched junction bases: 9. The entry originates in a study of shared T cell receptors in the human thymus. This sample also belongs to another study, concerning human thymus T cells.

Sample: thymocytes. The chain combines TRBV5-1 with TRBJ2-7, with TRBD2 matching 9 bases. The TCR sequence derives from a boy under two years old with a congenital heart defect. CDR3 bases: TGCGCCAGCAGTGCGGAGCGGGAGGACAACTACGAGCAGTACTTC. Its protein product is CASSAEREDNYEQYF. The full variable domain, completed using reference TRBV5-1 and TRBJ2-7, is KAGVTQTPRYLIKTRGQQVTLSCSPISGHRSVSWYQQTPGQGLQFLFEYFSETQRNKGNFPGRFSGRQFSNSRSEMNVSTLELGDSALYLCASSAEREDNYEQYFGPGTRLTVT.